The T cell receptor (beta chain) described here comes from a study of cytomegalovirus exposure and HLA in healthy donors. Study observations and caveats: Later on, analysis showed that most CMV-associated TCR beta chains appeared to be HLA-restricted.

PCR was performed using 60 Vbeta and 13 Jbeta primers. Generated by immunoSEQ multiplex PCR, the TCRdb table keeps only in-frame clones and is missing some. The sample table includes some 20,000 clones. Regarding this clone: Its antigen is as yet unknown.

Per the germline V gene, CDR1 is KGHSH and CDR2 is LQKENI. V lost 6 bases and J lost 7, with 16 bases in between. The CDR3 covers 13 residues. Sequencing used PBMCs. This clonotype was obtained from a man aged 55 to 70 in good health and CMV-seropositive. The chain uses TRBV18 and TRBJ2-7, with D possibly TRBD1 on 6 matching bases. CDR3 DNA: TGTGCCAGCTCCCCTCTCCAGGGGCAAGAGCAGTACTTC. It specifies CASSPLQGQEQYF.